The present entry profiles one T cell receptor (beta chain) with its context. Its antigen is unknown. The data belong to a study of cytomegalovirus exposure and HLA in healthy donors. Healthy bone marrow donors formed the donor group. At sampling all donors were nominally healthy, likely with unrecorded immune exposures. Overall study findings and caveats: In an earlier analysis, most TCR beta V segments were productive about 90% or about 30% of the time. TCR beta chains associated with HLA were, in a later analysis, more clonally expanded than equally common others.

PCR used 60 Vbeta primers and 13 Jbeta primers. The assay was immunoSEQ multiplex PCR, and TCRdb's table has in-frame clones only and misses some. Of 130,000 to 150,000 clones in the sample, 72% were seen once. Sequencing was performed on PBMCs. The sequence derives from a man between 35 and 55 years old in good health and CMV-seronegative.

DNA for the CDR3: TGTGCCAGCAGCCGATCGTCAGGGAGGTACGAGCAGTACTTC. Amino acids: CASSRSSGRYEQYF. The chain uses TRBV2 and TRBJ2-7; TRBD2 is a possible D gene (6 bases). This CDR3 has 14 residues. V was trimmed by 6 bases and J by 4 bases, leaving 16 bases between them. Germline V gene data show CDR1 as SNHLY and CDR2 as FYNNEI.